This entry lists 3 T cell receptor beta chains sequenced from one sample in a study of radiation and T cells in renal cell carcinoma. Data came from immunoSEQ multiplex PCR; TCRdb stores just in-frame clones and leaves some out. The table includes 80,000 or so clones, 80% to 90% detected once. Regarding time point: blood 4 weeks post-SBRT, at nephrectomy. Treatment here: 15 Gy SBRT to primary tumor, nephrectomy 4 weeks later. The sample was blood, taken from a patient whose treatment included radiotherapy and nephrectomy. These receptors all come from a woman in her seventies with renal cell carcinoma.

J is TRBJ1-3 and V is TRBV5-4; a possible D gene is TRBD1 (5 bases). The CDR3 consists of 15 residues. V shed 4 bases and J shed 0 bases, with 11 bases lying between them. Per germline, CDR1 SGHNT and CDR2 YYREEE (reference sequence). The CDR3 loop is CASSLQGTSGNTIYF. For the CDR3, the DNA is TGTGCCAGCAGCCTGCAGGGTACCTCTGGAAACACCATATATTTT.

CDR3 sequence reads: CASRMGPDEKLFF. CDR3 DNA: TGTGCCAGCAGGATGGGACCAGATGAAAAACTGTTTTTT. This sequence joins TRBV6-6 and TRBJ1-4; D possibly corresponds to TRBD1 (5 bases). Trimming left V 6 bases short and J 6 bases short, with 11 bases between. Germline CDR1 MNHNY, CDR2 SVGAGI (reference sequence). This CDR3 comprises 13 residues.

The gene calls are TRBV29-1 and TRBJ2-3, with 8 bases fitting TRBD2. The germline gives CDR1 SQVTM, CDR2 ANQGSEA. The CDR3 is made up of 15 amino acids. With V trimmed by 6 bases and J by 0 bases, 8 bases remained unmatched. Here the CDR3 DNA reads TGCAGCGTCCAGATTAGCGGGGTTAGCACAGATACGCAGTATTTT. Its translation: CSVQISGVSTDTQYF.